The rows below give T cell receptor beta chains drawn from one sample of a study of OX40 agonist ivuxolimab in advanced cancers. The data were produced by immunoSEQ multiplex PCR, yet TCRdb's version contains in-frame clones alone and is incomplete. The table includes about 82,000 clones, about nine tenths detected once. This sample comprised CD4+ or CD8+ T cells sorted from blood, obtained in a trial of the OX40 agonist ivuxolimab. The receptor set was obtained from an adult with an advanced solid tumor such as melanoma, head and neck, liver or kidney cancer. The CDR3 runs from the conserved cysteine through the conserved F or W. D genes are given only for firm matches. The size entry is marked missing in some rows and otherwise reads once, few, many or a size class.

d_gene: NA
j_gene: TRBJ1-5
abundance: NA
v_gene: TRBV28
CDR3nt: TGTGCCAGCAGTTTACAGGGACGTGGCAATCAGCCCCAGCATTTT
CDR3aa: CASSLQGRGNQPQHF

d_gene: NA
j_gene: TRBJ1-1
abundance: NA
v_gene: TRBV7-9
CDR3nt: TGTGCCAGCAGCTTAGGGGCAGGGGCTACTGAAGCTTTCTTT
CDR3aa: CASSLGAGATEAFF

d_gene: NA
j_gene: TRBJ2-1
abundance: NA
v_gene: TRBV6-6
CDR3nt: TGTGCCAGCAGTTACGGGCAGAGCTCCTACAATGAGCAGTTCTTC
CDR3aa: CASSYGQSSYNEQFF

d_gene: NA
j_gene: TRBJ1-4
abundance: NA
v_gene: TRBV7-8
CDR3nt: TGTGCCAGCAGCCCCGGTGGCAGTAGGCATGAAAAACTGTTTTTT
CDR3aa: CASSPGGSRHEKLFF

d_gene: NA
j_gene: TRBJ1-1
abundance: NA
v_gene: TRBV7-9
CDR3nt: TGTGCCAGCAGCCCCGGGGGGGCGGGGTCGCGTAGCACTGAAGCTTTCTTT
CDR3aa: CASSPGGAGSRSTEAFF

d_gene: NA
j_gene: TRBJ2-3
abundance: NA
v_gene: TRBV7-3
CDR3nt: TGTGCCAGCAGCTTAACCTCCGGGGATACGCAGTATTTT
CDR3aa: CASSLTSGDTQYF

d_gene: NA
j_gene: TRBJ2-5
abundance: NA
v_gene: TRBV5-1
CDR3nt: TGCGCCAGCAGCCCGGCAGGCAGGGTGGTTGCGGAGACCCAGTACTTC
CDR3aa: CASSPAGRVVAETQYF

d_gene: TRBD2
j_gene: TRBJ2-7
abundance: NA
v_gene: TRBV10-1
CDR3nt: TGCGCCAGCAGCCCACGGGCGGGAGAACGCTACGAGCAGTACTTC
CDR3aa: CASSPRAGERYEQYF

d_gene: NA
j_gene: TRBJ2-5
abundance: NA
v_gene: TRBV18
CDR3nt: TGTGCCAGCTCTCAAACGGAATTTCGGGGGCGCCCGGGGGAGACCCAGTACTTC
CDR3aa: CASSQTEFRGRPGETQYF

d_gene: TRBD2
j_gene: TRBJ2-1
abundance: NA
v_gene: TRBV5-1
CDR3nt: TGCGCCAGCAGCTTGGGGCCTAGCGGGAGGAACAATGAGCAGTTCTTC
CDR3aa: CASSLGPSGRNNEQFF

d_gene: NA
j_gene: TRBJ2-7
abundance: NA
v_gene: TRBV5-1
CDR3nt: TGCGCCAGCAGCGTAGGGGGGAGCCGGGACGAGCAGTACTTC
CDR3aa: CASSVGGSRDEQYF

d_gene: NA
j_gene: TRBJ1-4
abundance: NA
v_gene: TRBV5-1
CDR3nt: TGCGCCAGCAGCTTGGAAGGTGCACAGGGTTACGAAAAACTGTTTTTT
CDR3aa: CASSLEGAQGYEKLFF

d_gene: TRBD2
j_gene: TRBJ2-3
abundance: NA
v_gene: TRBV5-1
CDR3nt: TGCGCCAGCAGCTGGGGACTAGCGGGAGGGCCGGGCACAGATACGCAGTATTTT
CDR3aa: CASSWGLAGGPGTDTQYF

d_gene: NA
j_gene: TRBJ1-1
abundance: NA
v_gene: TRBV10-3
CDR3nt: TGTGCCATCAGTGAAGGCATGAACACTGAAGCTTTCTTT
CDR3aa: CAISEGMNTEAFF

d_gene: TRBD1
j_gene: TRBJ2-4
abundance: NA
v_gene: TRBV6-5
CDR3nt: TGTGCCAGCAGTTCGTCGGGACAGGGAAACATTCAGTACTTC
CDR3aa: CASSSSGQGNIQYF

d_gene: NA
j_gene: TRBJ2-7
abundance: NA
v_gene: TRBV6-6
CDR3nt: TGTGCCAGCAGCCCCAAGACCTCGGGATACGAGCAGTACTTC
CDR3aa: CASSPKTSGYEQYF

d_gene: NA
j_gene: TRBJ2-6
abundance: few
v_gene: TRBV28
CDR3nt: TGTGCCAGCAGTGACTCTGGGGCCAACGTCCTGACTTTC
CDR3aa: CASSDSGANVLTF

d_gene: TRBD2
j_gene: TRBJ2-1
abundance: NA
v_gene: TRBV11-2
CDR3nt: TGTGCCAGCAGCTTTACCGGGACTAGGGAGCAGTTCTTC
CDR3aa: CASSFTGTREQFF

d_gene: NA
j_gene: TRBJ1-4
abundance: NA
v_gene: TRBV6-5
CDR3nt: TGTGCCAGCAGTTACCGGGGACCGCCTGAGGAAAAACTGTTTTTT
CDR3aa: CASSYRGPPEEKLFF

d_gene: TRBD1
j_gene: TRBJ2-2
abundance: NA
v_gene: TRBV5-1
CDR3nt: TGCGCCAGCAGCTTGGAAGGGGACAGGGGGCGGACCGGGGAGCTGTTTTTT
CDR3aa: CASSLEGDRGRTGELFF

d_gene: TRBD1
j_gene: TRBJ2-7
abundance: NA
v_gene: TRBV18
CDR3nt: TGTGCCAGCTCACCCGGACAGGGCTCCTACGAGCAGTACTTC
CDR3aa: CASSPGQGSYEQYF

d_gene: NA
j_gene: TRBJ1-2
abundance: once
v_gene: TRBV25-1
CDR3nt: TGTGCCAGCAGCCAATATGAGGTCTATGGCTACACCTTC
CDR3aa: CASSQYEVYGYTF

d_gene: TRBD2
j_gene: TRBJ2-5
abundance: once
v_gene: TRBV5-8
CDR3nt: TGTGCCAGCAGCTTGGAACTAGCGGGAGGAGAGACCCAGTACTTC
CDR3aa: CASSLELAGGETQYF

d_gene: TRBD2
j_gene: TRBJ2-3
abundance: once
v_gene: TRBV6-1
CDR3nt: TGTGCCAGCAGTGTGATAGGCGGGGGAGTCACAGATACGCAGTATTTT
CDR3aa: CASSVIGGGVTDTQYF

d_gene: NA
j_gene: TRBJ2-7
abundance: NA
v_gene: TRBV27
CDR3nt: TGTGCCAGCAGTTCTAATAGACAGGCGTCTCGACTGTACTTC
CDR3aa: CASSSNRQASRLYF

d_gene: TRBD1
j_gene: TRBJ2-7
abundance: NA
v_gene: TRBV15
CDR3nt: TGTGCCACCAGCAGAGATAGGACAGGCTACGAGCAGTACTTC
CDR3aa: CATSRDRTGYEQYF

d_gene: TRBD1
j_gene: TRBJ1-5
abundance: NA
v_gene: TRBV5-6
CDR3nt: TGTGCCAGCAAAATCGACAGGGGCAATCAGCCCCAGCATTTT
CDR3aa: CASKIDRGNQPQHF

d_gene: TRBD2
j_gene: TRBJ2-3
abundance: NA
v_gene: TRBV19
CDR3nt: TGTGCCAGTAAGCGGGAGGTGGGGACAGATACGCAGTATTTT
CDR3aa: CASKREVGTDTQYF

d_gene: NA
j_gene: TRBJ2-5
abundance: NA
v_gene: TRBV5-1
CDR3nt: TGCGCCAGCACTGAACAGGGACAGACCCAGTACTTC
CDR3aa: CASTEQGQTQYF

d_gene: NA
j_gene: TRBJ1-4
abundance: NA
v_gene: TRBV21-1
CDR3nt: TGTGCCAGCAGCAGGGCTGGACAGGAGGACGAAAAACTGTTTTTT
CDR3aa: CASSRAGQEDEKLFF

d_gene: NA
j_gene: TRBJ1-3
abundance: NA
v_gene: TRBV28
CDR3nt: TGTGCCAGCAGAAAACTGGGGGGGGGAAACACCATATATTTT
CDR3aa: CASRKLGGGNTIYF

d_gene: TRBD1
j_gene: TRBJ1-1
abundance: NA
v_gene: TRBV27
CDR3nt: TGTGCCAGCAGTTCACAGGGGCGCACTGAAGCTTTCTTT
CDR3aa: CASSSQGRTEAFF

d_gene: NA
j_gene: TRBJ1-2
abundance: NA
v_gene: TRBV11-3
CDR3nt: TGTGCCAGCAGCCCTAGTAGTGCCAGCTATGGCTACACCTTC
CDR3aa: CASSPSSASYGYTF

d_gene: TRBD2
j_gene: TRBJ2-2
abundance: NA
v_gene: TRBV7-9
CDR3nt: TGTGCCAGCACGGAGCGGGGGTCCAACACCGGGGAGCTGTTTTTT
CDR3aa: CASTERGSNTGELFF

d_gene: TRBD1
j_gene: TRBJ2-7
abundance: NA
v_gene: TRBV7-9
CDR3nt: TGTGCCAGCAGCCCCGGGGGACAGGGCTACGAGCAGTACTTC
CDR3aa: CASSPGGQGYEQYF

d_gene: TRBD1
j_gene: TRBJ2-5
abundance: NA
v_gene: TRBV7-7
CDR3nt: TGTGCTAGCAGTCAGGTCGGGACAGGAGAAGAGACCCAGTACTTC
CDR3aa: CASSQVGTGEETQYF

d_gene: TRBD1
j_gene: TRBJ1-5
abundance: NA
v_gene: TRBV28
CDR3nt: TGTGCCAGCAGTTTGGGGGGGGGACAGGGCCGACAGCCCCAGCATTTT
CDR3aa: CASSLGGGQGRQPQHF